The 25 T cell receptor beta chains in this list originate from one sample, sequenced in a study of T-cell memory formation after mild COVID-19 listed by TCRdb under 2021. Library generation was performed with 5' RACE. Sequencing was performed on an Illumina NovaSeq 6000. TCRdb trimmed public reads at Q25 via fastp, called clones via MiXCR and kept in-frame beta chains. Under each unique CDR3 protein, matching rows form one entry showing the most common genes and DNA. This sample holds 250,000 or so distinct CDR3 sequences; roughly 18% were observed only once. The ten top clones hold 23% of the sample. Material for sequencing was PBMCs or a T cell subset sorted from them (not recorded which). The receptors were sampled from a man aged 18 to 29 who had mild COVID-19 (a few samples of this study predate the infection). The sample titles of this study are shuffled in the database, so cell type and time point are left out; the donor was told from shared clones.

This clonotype came up many times. This chain uses TRBV4-1 with TRBJ1-1, with D possibly matching TRBD1 (5 bases). Trimming took off 4 bases at V and 0 bases at J, with 9 bases between the two ends. This CDR3 comprises 14 residues. Germline lookup yields CDR1 MGHRA and CDR2 YSYEKL. CDR3 in DNA: TGCGCCAGCAGCCTCAGGGCGCTGAACACTGAAGCTTTCTTT. Translated: CASSLRALNTEAFF.

V gene TRBV7-2 combines with J gene TRBJ1-1, with 7 nucleotides matching TRBD1. J was trimmed by 1 base and V by 6 bases; bases with no gene match: 11. Germline V gene lookup returns CDR1 SGHTA and CDR2 FQGNSA. The CDR3 covers 16 residues. The CDR3 sequence is CASRNTGVRANTEAFF. DNA for the CDR3: TGTGCCAGCAGAAATACAGGGGTCCGTGCGAACACTGAAGCTTTCTTT.

This clonotype was counted only a few times. This rearrangement joins TRBV19 to TRBJ2-1; TRBD2 aligns across 8 bases. This CDR3 is built from 17 residues. The V gene end was trimmed by 4 bases and the J gene end by 9 bases; junction bases not matched to a gene: 17. From germline, CDR1 is LNHDA and CDR2 SQIVND (reference sequence). The CDR3 loop reads CASSTPPGTRGLGEQFF. DNA for the CDR3: TGTGCCAGTAGTACCCCTCCCGGGACTAGGGGGTTAGGTGAGCAGTTCTTC.

In this sample, this clonotype turned up many times. V is TRBV6-1 and J is TRBJ1-1; tentatively, D is TRBD1 (5 bases). Germline CDR1 MNHNS, CDR2 SASEGT. The CDR3 extends over 16 amino acids. Trimming left V 2 bases short and J 7 bases short, with 20 bases between. CDR3 DNA: TGTGCCAGCAGTGAATGGGGCAACGGGGCGGCAATTGAAGCTTTCTTT. This translates into CASSEWGNGAAIEAFF.

This clonotype showed up just a few times. V gene TRBV28 combines with J gene TRBJ1-2; D ambiguous. CDR1 and CDR2 from the germline V gene are MDHEN and SYDVKM. CDR3 size: 13 residues. Trimming shortened V by 2 bases and J by 4 bases, and 8 bases separated the two germline ends. This chain's CDR3 is CASSLTEPYGYTF. Here the CDR3 DNA reads TGTGCCAGCAGTTTAACAGAACCCTATGGCTACACCTTC.

The chain uses TRBV29-1 and TRBJ2-2; TRBD2 might be the D (7 bases). Trimming shortened V by 6 bases and J by 3 bases, and 17 bases separated the two germline ends. CDR1 and CDR2 from the germline V gene are SQVTM and ANQGSEA. The CDR3 extends over 15 amino acids. Here the CDR3 reads CSVLPAGAYTGELFF. DNA for the CDR3: TGCAGCGTCCTCCCCGCGGGGGCTTACACCGGGGAGCTGTTTTTT.

The J gene is TRBJ2-3, the V gene TRBV7-2; 10 bases are shared with TRBD2. After removal of 5 bases from V and 3 bases from J, the junction contained 8 bases not matched to a gene. The CDR3 is 16 residues long. The germline V gene encodes CDR1 SGHTA and CDR2 FQGNSA. CDR3 in amino acids: CASSPKRGGGTDTQYF. In DNA form, the CDR3 reads TGTGCCAGCAGCCCAAAGCGGGGGGGCGGGACAGATACGCAGTATTTT.

This clonotype was detected a few times. This chain connects TRBV19 to TRBJ2-6, with D unresolved. The CDR3 has 16 amino acids. Trimming shortened V by 8 bases and J by 0 bases, and 14 bases separated the two germline ends. Germline-derived CDR1 and CDR2 are LNHDA and SQIVND (reference sequence). CDR3 nucleotide sequence: TGTGCCAGTCAGCGTGTAATGAGCTCTGGGGCCAACGTCCTGACTTTC. It yields the protein CASQRVMSSGANVLTF. Full variable domain (rest looked up from reference TRBV19 and TRBJ2-6): DGGITQSPKYLFRKEGQNVTLSCEQNLNHDAMYWYRQDPGQGLRLIYYSQIVNDFQKGDIAEGYSVSREKKESFPLTVTSAQKNPTAFYLCASQRVMSSGANVLTFGAGSRLTVL.

The genes are TRBV4-3 and TRBJ1-5; D gene unclear. The CDR3 is made up of 13 amino acids. The ends were cut back, 0 bases at V and 7 bases at J, with 7 bases in the middle. Germline-derived CDR1 and CDR2 are LGHNA and YSLEER. The CDR3 loop reads CASSQDTGQPQHF. The DNA for the CDR3 is TGCGCCAGCAGCCAAGATACGGGCCAGCCCCAGCATTTT.

V and J are TRBV27 and TRBJ1-4, with D perhaps TRBD1 (6 bases). Germline lookup yields CDR1 MNHEY and CDR2 SMNVEV (reference sequence). The CDR3 runs 17 residues. V was clipped by 5 bases and J by 10 bases, with 26 bases between them. In nucleotides, the CDR3 is TGTGCCAGCAGTCCCTCCATAACAGGGTTCCCTGACGGAAAACTGTTTTTT. Amino acid sequence: CASSPSITGFPDGKLFF.

This CDR3 is CASSFIPLGGTDTQYF. The CDR3, as DNA: TGTGCCAGCAGTTTCATCCCTTTGGGGGGCACAGATACGCAGTATTTT. The rearrangement links TRBV6-2 or TRBV6-3 to TRBJ2-3, with D perhaps matching TRBD1 or TRBD2 (5 bases each). Trimming stripped 4 bases from V and 1 base from J, with 15 bases between. The CDR3 is made up of 16 amino acids. Per the germline V gene, CDR1 is MNHEY and CDR2 is SVGEGT.

This rearrangement joins TRBV6-5 to TRBJ1-5; D uncertain. This CDR3 comprises 12 residues. Germline V gene sequence: CDR1 MNHEY, CDR2 SVGAGI. With 8 bases removed from V and 3 bases from J, the gap between germline ends came to 8 bases. CDR3: CASGPINQPQHF. The DNA for the CDR3 is TGTGCCAGCGGCCCAATCAATCAGCCCCAGCATTTT.

This chain uses TRBV14 with TRBJ2-7; possible D gene TRBD1, 5 bases. With 8 bases removed from V and 2 bases from J, the gap between germline ends came to 16 bases. This CDR3 comprises 14 residues. Germline values: CDR1 SGHDN, CDR2 FVKESK. CDR3 loop: CASAGARFAYEQYF. CDR3 DNA: TGTGCCAGCGCTGGGGCGAGATTTGCCTACGAGCAGTACTTC.

This clonotype was seen a few times. This chain links TRBV6-6 with TRBJ2-1, with a weak D call TRBD2 (5 bases). Trimming removed 2 bases at V and 8 bases at J, with 10 bases between. CDR1 is MNHNY, CDR2 SVGAGI, per germline (reference sequence). The CDR3 contains 13 residues. CDR3 region: CASSYTRVHEQFF. The CDR3 coding sequence is TGTGCCAGCAGTTACACGCGGGTGCATGAGCAGTTCTTC.

The chain uses TRBV7-2 and TRBJ2-7; 10 positions agree with TRBD1. CDR1 and CDR2 from the germline V gene are SGHTA and FQGNSA. J lost 2 bases, V lost 3 bases, and 4 bases had no gene match. The CDR3 extends over 15 amino acids. The CDR3 sequence is CASSFSGTGAYEQYF. The CDR3 DNA follows: TGTGCCAGCAGCTTCAGCGGGACAGGGGCCTACGAGCAGTACTTC.

This clonotype is large (0.1 to 1%) in the sample. The rearrangement uses TRBV6-4 and TRBJ2-6, with 8 bases lining up with TRBD1. Losses at the gene ends were 0 bases for V and 2 bases for J; bases not matched to a gene: 0. Per germline, CDR1 MRHNA and CDR2 SNTAGT. CDR3 size: 16 residues. The CDR3 sequence: CASSDSTGAGANVLTF. The CDR3 region has the DNA TGTGCCAGCAGTGACTCGACAGGGGCTGGGGCCAACGTCCTGACTTTC.

This chain links TRBV27 with TRBJ1-1, with 8 bases that match TRBD1. This CDR3 is built from 15 residues. Per germline, CDR1 MNHEY and CDR2 SMNVEV (reference sequence). The V gene end was trimmed by 1 base and the J gene end by 7 bases; junction bases not matched to a gene: 8. The CDR3 bases are TGTGCCAGCAGTTTATTCTTCGACAGGGGTGGTGAAGCTTTCTTT. Its translation: CASSLFFDRGGEAFF.

A few counts support this clonotype. The chain is built from TRBV6-5 and TRBJ1-2; D perhaps matches TRBD1 (5 bases). CDR3 length: 14 residues. Germline CDR1 reads MNHEY; CDR2 reads SVGAGI. Trimming took 6 bases from V and 5 from J, leaving 16 bases between them. CDR3 DNA sequence: TGTGCCAGCAGCCACGGGGGAGGACCATATGGCTACACCTTC. This translates into CASSHGGGPYGYTF.

This rearrangement joins TRBV6-6 to TRBJ1-6; the D gene is possibly TRBD1 (5 bases). CDR3 length equals 14 residues. V lost 5 bases to trimming and J lost 7 bases, with 12 bases between them. From germline, CDR1 is MNHNY and CDR2 SVGAGI (reference sequence). CDR3 protein: CASSSGAANSPLHF. CDR3 DNA sequence: TGTGCCAGCAGTAGCGGGGCGGCGAATTCACCCCTCCACTTT.

The genes are TRBV10-3 and TRBJ2-1; 8 bases are shared with TRBD1. The CDR3 covers 14 residues. Germline assignment: CDR1 ENHRY and CDR2 SYGVKD. V was pared by 7 bases and J by 4 bases, with 6 bases of the junction left unmatched. The CDR3 protein is CAINTGTGYNEQFF. The CDR3 region has the DNA TGTGCCATCAACACCGGGACAGGTTACAATGAGCAGTTCTTC.

This clonotype has just a few counts. The chain couples TRBV27 to TRBJ1-5; tentative D call: TRBD1 (5 bases). The V end was cut by 1 base, the J end by 2 bases, with 9 bases between. Germline V gives CDR1 MNHEY, CDR2 SMNVEV (reference sequence). CDR3 length equals 15 residues. The CDR3 sequence: CASSLFGGGNQPQHF. The CDR3 nucleotides are TGTGCCAGCAGTTTATTTGGGGGAGGCAATCAGCCCCAGCATTTT.

This chain uses TRBV27 with TRBJ1-2; D gene ambiguous. The CDR3 has 14 residues. Germline V gene sequence: CDR1 MNHEY, CDR2 SMNVEV (reference sequence). V lost 2 bases to trimming and J lost 4 bases, with 11 bases between them. This CDR3 reads CASSLVGSGYGYTF. CDR3 bases: TGTGCCAGCAGTTTAGTGGGGTCGGGCTATGGCTACACCTTC.

The chain carries TRBV2 and TRBJ1-2; D gene uncertain. Trimming shortened V by 4 bases and J by 8 bases, and 17 bases separated the two germline ends. Germline CDR1 reads SNHLY; CDR2 reads FYNNEI. This CDR3 has 14 residues. CDR3 loop: CASSGWEAMGGYTF. DNA of the CDR3: TGTGCCAGCAGTGGTTGGGAGGCGATGGGGGGCTACACCTTC.

This clonotype was detected ten times or more. V is TRBV6-5 and J is TRBJ2-7, with a possible D match to TRBD2 (5 bases). This CDR3 spans 13 amino acids. CDR1 and CDR2 (germline): MNHEY, SVGAGI. Trimming took off 5 bases at V and 2 bases at J, with 10 bases between the two ends. The CDR3 DNA reads TGTGCCAGCAGTCCGGGATTCCCCTACGAGCAGTACTTC. Translating it yields CASSPGFPYEQYF.

This clonotype was seen ten or more times. The chain couples TRBV5-1 to TRBJ2-1; possible D gene TRBD2, 5 bases. The V and J ends lost 2 bases and 5 bases respectively, with 29 bases between them. This CDR3 has 20 amino acids. Germline CDR1 is SGHRS and CDR2 is YFSETQ. This CDR3 is CASSFGLAPGSTYLNNEQFF. In DNA form, the CDR3 reads TGCGCCAGCAGCTTCGGTTTAGCCCCGGGATCCACATATTTAAACAATGAGCAGTTCTTC.